A single sample gave rise to the 12 T cell receptor beta chains below, sequenced in a study of human T cells and chemical hapten exposure. Time point given: patch test 1, 2 weeks after DPC sensitization. As for treatment: therapeutic diphenylcyclopropenone sensitization with weekly scalp DPC. TCRdb redid the calling of the RACE reads with MiXCR, one entry per CDR3 protein. Seen here are around 120,000 distinct CDR3 sequences, 12% to 15% observed once, and the top ten hold approximately 0.92%. The material was whole blood, obtained in connection with sensitization to the hapten diphenylcyclopropenone (DPC). The receptors come from a man aged 18 to 29 with alopecia areata. Some clones in this sample may be carry-over from other donors' samples.

The V and J genes are TRBV7-6 and TRBJ2-4, with D possibly called TRBD1 or TRBD2 (5 bases each). This CDR3 contains 17 residues. V lost 0 bases to trimming and J lost 1 base, with 13 bases between them. Looked up from germline, CDR1 is SGHVS and CDR2 is FNYEAQ. The CDR3 nucleotides read TGTGCCAGCAGCTTAGCACTGAGGGGTGGTGCCAAAAACATTCAGTACTTC. Protein: CASSLALRGGAKNIQYF.

This clonotype showed up many times. The chain links TRBV10-3 to TRBJ1-2, with a weak D call TRBD1 (6 bases). This CDR3 comprises 12 residues. V lost 6 bases and J lost 5, with 10 bases in between. Germline V gene data show CDR1 as ENHRY and CDR2 as SYGVKD. CDR3 nucleotide sequence: TGTGCCATCAGGGACAGCACATATGGCTACACCTTC. It is translated as CAIRDSTYGYTF.

The chain joins TRBV4-3 to TRBJ2-2; D gene ambiguous. Germline V gene lookup returns CDR1 LGHNA and CDR2 YSLEER. With 0 bases removed from V and 1 base from J, the gap between germline ends came to 3 bases. The CDR3 contains 14 residues. The CDR3 loop is CASSQDGNTGELFF. DNA of the CDR3: TGCGCCAGCAGCCAAGACGGGAACACCGGGGAGCTGTTTTTT.

The chain has TRBV28 and TRBJ2-3; D is unclear. The CDR3 extends over 12 amino acids. Trimming pared 4 bases from V and 6 bases from J, leaving 8 bases between. CDR1 and CDR2 from the germline V gene are MDHEN and SYDVKM. CDR3 protein: CASSSSADTQYF. The CDR3 DNA is TGTGCCAGCAGTTCTTCAGCGGATACGCAGTATTTT. Combining the CDR3 with reference TRBV28 and TRBJ2-3 gives the whole variable domain DVKVTQSSRYLVKRTGEKVFLECVQDMDHENMFWYRQDPGLGLRLIYFSYDVKMKEKGDIPEGYSVSREKKERFSLILESASTNQTSMYLCASSSSADTQYFGPGTRLTVL.

The chain combines TRBV20-1 with TRBJ2-5; D gene ambiguous. The germline V and J ends were trimmed by 0 bases and 6 bases, with 17 bases remaining between them. The CDR3 is 15 amino acids. CDR1 DFQATT and CDR2 SNEGSKA come from the germline V gene (reference sequence). The CDR3 coding sequence is TGCAGTGCTAGAGATCGAGGAACGATCAAAAAGACCCAGTACTTC. Protein: CSARDRGTIKKTQYF.

The chain carries TRBV20-1 and TRBJ2-7; 8 bases line up with TRBD1. V dropped 4 bases and J dropped 4; count of bases not matched to a gene: 6. The CDR3 contains 13 residues. From germline, CDR1 is DFQATT and CDR2 SNEGSKA (reference sequence). The CDR3 coding sequence is TGCAGTGCTACGAAGGACAGGGCTTACGAGCAGTACTTC. Encoded protein: CSATKDRAYEQYF.

The CDR3 loop reads CASSLGVYQPQHF. CDR3 coding DNA: TGTGCCAGCAGCCTCGGGGTTTATCAGCCCCAGCATTTT. V gene TRBV7-9 combines with J gene TRBJ1-5; D is unresolved. V lost 5 bases and J 5 bases, leaving 10 bases between the germline ends. Looked up from germline, CDR1 is SEHNR and CDR2 is FQNEAQ (reference sequence). There are 13 residues in the CDR3.

The chain couples TRBV20-1 to TRBJ2-2; maybe TRBD2 (6 bases). V was clipped by 6 bases and J by 3 bases, with 11 bases between them. The V gene's germline CDR1 is DFQATT and CDR2 SNEGSKA (reference sequence). The CDR3 totals 13 residues. DNA for the CDR3: TGCAGTGCCATGGGACTCGACACCGGGGAGCTGTTTTTT. Protein sequence: CSAMGLDTGELFF.

V gene TRBV11-2 combines with J gene TRBJ2-7; D remains unclear. Germline V gives CDR1 SGHAT, CDR2 FQNNGV. The CDR3 covers 14 residues. Trimming left V 1 base short and J 0 bases short, with 7 bases between. The CDR3 DNA follows: TGTGCCAGCAGCTTAGGACTCAGCTCCTACGAGCAGTACGTC. Amino acid sequence: CASSLGLSSYEQYV.

The J gene is TRBJ2-1, the V gene TRBV7-2; D not certain. Germline CDR1 reads SGHTA; CDR2 reads FQGNSA. This CDR3 comprises 13 residues. The V gene lost 2 bases and the J gene lost 6 bases, with 8 bases spanning the gap. The chain's CDR3 is CASSLRFPNEQFF. The CDR3 DNA reads TGTGCCAGCAGCTTACGGTTCCCCAATGAGCAGTTCTTC.

This clonotype was counted ten times or more. The chain's CDR3 is CASSLGDSGGYSYEQYF. The CDR3 DNA sequence: TGTGCCAGCAGCTTGGGGGATAGCGGGGGCTACTCCTACGAGCAGTACTTC. V usage is TRBV7-6 and J usage is TRBJ2-7; TRBD2 agrees at 9 bases. J gave up 0 bases and V 3 bases, and 9 bases lay outside the gene matches. CDR3 length: 17 residues. CDR1 SGHVS and CDR2 FNYEAQ come from the germline V gene.

The chain has TRBV28 and TRBJ2-7; the D is unclear. Trimming cost V 2 bases and J 7 bases, with 33 bases left between them. Looked up from germline, CDR1 is MDHEN and CDR2 is SYDVKM. CDR3 size: 20 residues. CDR3 nucleotides: TGTGCCAGCAGTTTACAGATACTTTATCCTTACACCGTTCGGAAGGATGAGCAGTACTTC. This codes for CASSLQILYPYTVRKDEQYF.